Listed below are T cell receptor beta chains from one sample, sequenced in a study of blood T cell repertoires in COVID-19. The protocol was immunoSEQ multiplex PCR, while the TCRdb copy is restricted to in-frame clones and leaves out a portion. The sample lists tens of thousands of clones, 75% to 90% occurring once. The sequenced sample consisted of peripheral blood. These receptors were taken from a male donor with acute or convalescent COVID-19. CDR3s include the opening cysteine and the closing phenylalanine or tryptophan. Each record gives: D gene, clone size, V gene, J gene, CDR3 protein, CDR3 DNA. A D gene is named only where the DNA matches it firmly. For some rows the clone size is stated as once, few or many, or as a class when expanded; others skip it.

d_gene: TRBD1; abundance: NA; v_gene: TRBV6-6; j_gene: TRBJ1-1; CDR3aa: CATQSGVRTGSLLAFF; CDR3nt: TGTGCCACCCAAAGTGGAGTTCGGACAGGGAGTTTGTTGGCTTTCTTT
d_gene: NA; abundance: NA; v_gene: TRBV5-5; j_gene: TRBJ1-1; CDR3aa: CASSLDGGPNYNTEAFF; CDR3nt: TGTGCCAGCAGCTTGGATGGGGGCCCCAACTACAACACTGAAGCTTTCTTT
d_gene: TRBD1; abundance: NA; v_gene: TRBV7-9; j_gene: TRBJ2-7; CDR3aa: CASSLGQGTPHEQYF; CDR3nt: TGTGCCAGCAGCTTAGGACAGGGCACGCCCCACGAGCAGTACTTC
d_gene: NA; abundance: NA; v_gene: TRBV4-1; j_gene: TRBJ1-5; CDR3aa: CASSQDGQPYSNQPQHF; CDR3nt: TGCGCCAGCAGCCAAGATGGGCAGCCCTATAGCAATCAGCCCCAGCATTTT
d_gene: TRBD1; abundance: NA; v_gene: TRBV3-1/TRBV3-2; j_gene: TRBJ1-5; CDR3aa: CASSQAGTGINQPQHF; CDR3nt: TGTGCCAGCAGCCAAGCCGGGACAGGGATCAATCAGCCCCAGCATTTT
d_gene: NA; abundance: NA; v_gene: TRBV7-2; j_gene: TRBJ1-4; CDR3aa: CASSLVGVREEKLFF; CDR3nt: TGTGCCAGCAGCTTAGTTGGGGTACGGGAAGAAAAACTGTTTTTT
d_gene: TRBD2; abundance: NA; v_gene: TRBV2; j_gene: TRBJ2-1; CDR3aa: CASKKAGGPGEQFF; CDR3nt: TGTGCCAGCAAGAAAGCGGGGGGGCCGGGTGAGCAGTTCTTC
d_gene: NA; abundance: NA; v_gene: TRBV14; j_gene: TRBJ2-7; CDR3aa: CASSQSGVVGEQYF; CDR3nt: TGTGCCAGCAGCCAATCGGGGGTGGTCGGCGAGCAGTACTTC
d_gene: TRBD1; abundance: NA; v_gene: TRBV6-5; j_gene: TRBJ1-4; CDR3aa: CASSWGQGNEKLFF; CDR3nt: TGTGCCAGCAGCTGGGGACAGGGGAATGAAAAACTGTTTTTT
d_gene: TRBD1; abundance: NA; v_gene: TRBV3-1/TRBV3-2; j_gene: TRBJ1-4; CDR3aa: CASSRDREGYEKLFF; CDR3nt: TGTGCCAGCAGTCGGGACAGGGAGGGGTATGAAAAACTGTTTTTT
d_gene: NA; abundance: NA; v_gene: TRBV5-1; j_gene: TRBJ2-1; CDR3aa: CASSLARNEQFF; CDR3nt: TGCGCCAGCAGCTTGGCGCGTAATGAGCAGTTCTTC
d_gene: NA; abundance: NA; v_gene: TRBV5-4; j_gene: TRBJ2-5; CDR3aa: CASSLAGFKTQYF; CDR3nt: TGTGCCAGCAGCTTGGCGGGGTTTAAGACCCAGTACTTC
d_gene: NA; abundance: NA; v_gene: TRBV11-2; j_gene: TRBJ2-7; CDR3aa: CASSRQGGLYEQYF; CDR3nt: TGTGCCAGCAGCCGCCAGGGGGGCCTCTACGAGCAGTACTTC
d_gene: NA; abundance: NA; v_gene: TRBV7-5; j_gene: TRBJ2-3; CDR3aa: CARSSTPLAGHGSTQYF; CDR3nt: TGTGCCAGAAGCTCAACCCCGTTAGCGGGGCACGGGAGTACGCAGTATTTT
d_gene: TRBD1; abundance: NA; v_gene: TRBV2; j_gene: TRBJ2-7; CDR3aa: CASSTHLDRGYEQYF; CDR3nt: TGTGCCAGCAGTACCCACCTAGACAGGGGATACGAGCAGTACTTC
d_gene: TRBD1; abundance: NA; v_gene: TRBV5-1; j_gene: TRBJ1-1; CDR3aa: CASSLGGTGRKDTEAFF; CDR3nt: TGCGCCAGCAGCTTGGGAGGGACAGGGAGGAAGGACACTGAAGCTTTCTTT
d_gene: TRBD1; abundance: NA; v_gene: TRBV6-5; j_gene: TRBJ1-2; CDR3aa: CASSNSGQGDGYTF; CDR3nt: TGTGCCAGCAGTAACTCAGGACAGGGGGATGGCTACACCTTC
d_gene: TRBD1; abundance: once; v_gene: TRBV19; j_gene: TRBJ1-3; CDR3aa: CASSPRGGRRNTIYF; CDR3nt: TGTGCCAGTAGTCCGCGAGGGGGCAGAAGAAACACCATATATTTT
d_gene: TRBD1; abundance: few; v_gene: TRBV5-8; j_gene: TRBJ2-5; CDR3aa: CASSPDRGKGETQYF; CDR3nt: TGTGCCAGCAGCCCAGACAGGGGAAAGGGAGAGACCCAGTACTTC
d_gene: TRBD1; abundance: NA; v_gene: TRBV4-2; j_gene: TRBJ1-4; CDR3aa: CASSKTGGELFF; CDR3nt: TGTGCCAGCAGCAAGACAGGGGGAGAACTGTTTTTT
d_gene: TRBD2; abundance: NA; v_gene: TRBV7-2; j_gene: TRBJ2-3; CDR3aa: CASSLLAGGPIGDTQYF; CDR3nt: TGTGCCAGCAGTCTACTAGCGGGGGGGCCGATAGGAGATACGCAGTATTTT
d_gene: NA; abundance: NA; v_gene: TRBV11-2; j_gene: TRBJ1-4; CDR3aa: CASSLNSRQAAPSNEKLFF; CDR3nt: TGTGCCAGCAGCTTAAATTCTCGACAGGCTGCTCCCAGTAATGAAAAACTGTTTTTT
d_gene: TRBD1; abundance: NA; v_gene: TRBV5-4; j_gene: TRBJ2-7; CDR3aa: CASSLETGTAEQYF; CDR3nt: TGTGCCAGCAGCTTGGAGACAGGGACGGCCGAGCAGTACTTC